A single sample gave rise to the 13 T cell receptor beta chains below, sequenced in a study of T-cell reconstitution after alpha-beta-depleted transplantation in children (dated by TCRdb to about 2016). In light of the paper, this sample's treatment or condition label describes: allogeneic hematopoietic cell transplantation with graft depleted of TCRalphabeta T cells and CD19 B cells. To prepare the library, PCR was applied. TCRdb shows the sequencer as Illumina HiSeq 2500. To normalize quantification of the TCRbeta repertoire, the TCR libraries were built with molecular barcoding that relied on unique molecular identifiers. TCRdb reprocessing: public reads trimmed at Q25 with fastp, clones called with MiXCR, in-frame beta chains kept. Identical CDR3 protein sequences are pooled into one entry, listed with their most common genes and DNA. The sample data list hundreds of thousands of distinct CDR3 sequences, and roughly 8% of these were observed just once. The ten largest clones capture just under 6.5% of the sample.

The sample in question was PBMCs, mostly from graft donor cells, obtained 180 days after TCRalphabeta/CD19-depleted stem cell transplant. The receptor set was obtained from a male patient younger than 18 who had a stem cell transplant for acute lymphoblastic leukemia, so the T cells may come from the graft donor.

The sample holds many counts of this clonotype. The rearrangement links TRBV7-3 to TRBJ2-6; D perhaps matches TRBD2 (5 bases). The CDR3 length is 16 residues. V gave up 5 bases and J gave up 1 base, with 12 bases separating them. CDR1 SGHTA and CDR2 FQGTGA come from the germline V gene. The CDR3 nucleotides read TGTGCCAGCAGCCCAACTAGGCCGTCTGGGGCCAACGTCCTGACTTTC. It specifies CASSPTRPSGANVLTF. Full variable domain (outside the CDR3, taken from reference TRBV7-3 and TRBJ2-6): GAGVSQTPSNKVTEKGKYVELRCDPISGHTALYWYRQSLGQGPEFLIYFQGTGAADDSGLPNDRFFAVRPEGSVSTLKIQRTERGDSAVYLCASSPTRPSGANVLTFGAGSRLTVL.

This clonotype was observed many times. The CDR3: CSALPGQATETQYF. CDR3 nucleotides: TGCAGTGCACTACCGGGACAGGCCACAGAGACCCAGTACTTC. The chain carries TRBV20-1 and TRBJ2-5; TRBD1 agrees at 8 bases. The length of the CDR3 is 14 residues. V gave up 6 bases and J gave up 4 bases; unmatched junction bases: 10. CDR1 DFQATT and CDR2 SNEGSKA come from the germline V gene (reference sequence).

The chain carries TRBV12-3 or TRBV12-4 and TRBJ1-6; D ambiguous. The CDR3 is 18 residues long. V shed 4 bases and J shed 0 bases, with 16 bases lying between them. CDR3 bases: TGTGCCAGCAGTTCCTCACCGGCCCTCACCTCCTATAATTCACCCCTCCACTTT. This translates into CASSSSPALTSYNSPLHF.

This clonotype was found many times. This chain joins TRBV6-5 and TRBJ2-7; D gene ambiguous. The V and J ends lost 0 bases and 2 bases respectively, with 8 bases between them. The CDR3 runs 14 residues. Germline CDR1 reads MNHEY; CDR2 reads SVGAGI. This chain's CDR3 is CASSYSRLAYEQYF. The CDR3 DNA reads TGTGCCAGCAGTTACTCGAGGCTCGCCTACGAGCAGTACTTC.

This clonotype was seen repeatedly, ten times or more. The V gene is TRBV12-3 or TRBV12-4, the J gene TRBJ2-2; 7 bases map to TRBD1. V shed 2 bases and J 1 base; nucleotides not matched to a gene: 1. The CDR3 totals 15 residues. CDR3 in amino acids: CASSLNRGNTGELFF. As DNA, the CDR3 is TGTGCCAGCAGTTTAAACAGGGGGAACACCGGGGAGCTGTTTTTT.

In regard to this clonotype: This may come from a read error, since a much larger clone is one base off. The CDR3 region is CASSNRQGGGNTESFF. The CDR3 coding sequence is TGTGCCAGCAGCAATCGACAGGGGGGGGGAAACACTGAATCTTTCTTT. The rearrangement joins TRBV7-3 to TRBJ1-1; 9 bases map to TRBD1. Per the germline V gene, CDR1 is SGHTA and CDR2 is FQGTGA. The CDR3 is made up of 16 amino acids. The whole variable domain, filled in from reference TRBV7-3 and TRBJ1-1, reads GAGVSQTPSNKVTEKGKYVELRCDPISGHTALYWYRQSLGQGPEFLIYFQGTGAADDSGLPNDRFFAVRPEGSVSTLKIQRTERGDSAVYLCASSNRQGGGNTESFFGQGTRLTVV.

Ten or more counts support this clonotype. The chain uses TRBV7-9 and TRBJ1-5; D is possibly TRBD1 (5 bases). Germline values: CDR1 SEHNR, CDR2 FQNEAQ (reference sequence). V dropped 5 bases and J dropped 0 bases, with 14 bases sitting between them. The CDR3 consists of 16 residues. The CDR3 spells CASSPGLWDSNQPQHF. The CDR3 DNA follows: TGTGCCAGCAGCCCGGGACTCTGGGATAGCAATCAGCCCCAGCATTTT.

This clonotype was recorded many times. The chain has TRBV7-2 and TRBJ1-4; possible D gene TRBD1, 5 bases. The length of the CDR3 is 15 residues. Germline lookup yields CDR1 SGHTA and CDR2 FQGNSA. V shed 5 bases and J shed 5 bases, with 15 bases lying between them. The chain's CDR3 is CASSPQLGTNEKLFF. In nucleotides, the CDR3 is TGTGCCAGCAGCCCACAGCTAGGGACCAATGAAAAACTGTTTTTT.

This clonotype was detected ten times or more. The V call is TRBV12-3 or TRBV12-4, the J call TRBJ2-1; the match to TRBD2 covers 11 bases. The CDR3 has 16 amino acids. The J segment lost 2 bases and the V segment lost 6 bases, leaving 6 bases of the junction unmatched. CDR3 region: CASSPFSGGAYNEQFF. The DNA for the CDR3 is TGTGCCAGCAGCCCCTTTAGCGGGGGGGCCTACAATGAGCAGTTCTTC.

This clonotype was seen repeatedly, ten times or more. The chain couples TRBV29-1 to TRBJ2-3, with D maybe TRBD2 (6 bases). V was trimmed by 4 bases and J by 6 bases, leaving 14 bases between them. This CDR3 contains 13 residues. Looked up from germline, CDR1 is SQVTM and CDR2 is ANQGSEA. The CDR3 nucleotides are TGCAGCGTTGCTGGAGGGAGGATGGATACGCAGTATTTT. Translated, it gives CSVAGGRMDTQYF.

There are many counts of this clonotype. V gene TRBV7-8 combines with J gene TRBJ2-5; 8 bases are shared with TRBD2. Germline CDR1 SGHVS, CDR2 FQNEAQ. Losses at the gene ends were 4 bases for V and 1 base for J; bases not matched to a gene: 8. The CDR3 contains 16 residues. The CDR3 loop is CASSSVLGLVQETQYF. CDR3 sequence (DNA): TGTGCCAGCAGCTCCGTCCTGGGACTAGTCCAAGAGACCCAGTACTTC. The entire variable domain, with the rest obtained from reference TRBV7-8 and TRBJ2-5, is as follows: GAGVSQSPRYKVAKRGQDVALRCDPISGHVSLFWYQQALGQGPEFLTYFQNEAQLDKSGLPSDRFFAERPEGSVSTLKIQRTQQEDSAVYLCASSSVLGLVQETQYFGPGTRLLVL.

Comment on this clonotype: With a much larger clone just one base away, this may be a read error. CDR3 bases: TGTGCCAACAGTCCGACAGGGAATGGGAAGACCCAGTACTTC. Protein: CANSPTGNGKTQYF. J is TRBJ2-5 and V is TRBV14; 7 bases agree with TRBD1. Trimming at V came to 10 bases and at J to 6 bases, leaving 14 bases not matched to a gene. CDR1 is SGHDN, CDR2 FVKESK, per germline. The CDR3 is made up of 14 amino acids.

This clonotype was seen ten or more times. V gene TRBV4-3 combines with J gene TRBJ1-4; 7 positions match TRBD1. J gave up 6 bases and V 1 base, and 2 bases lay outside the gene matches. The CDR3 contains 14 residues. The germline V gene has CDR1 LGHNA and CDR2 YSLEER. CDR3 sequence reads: CASSQGRGDEKLFF. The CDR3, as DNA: TGCGCCAGCAGCCAAGGCAGGGGGGATGAAAAACTGTTTTTT.